The rows below give T cell receptor beta chains drawn from one sample of a study of T cell repertoires in cytomegalovirus infection. TCRdb re-called the reads through MiXCR, storing one row per CDR3 protein. The sample lists 740,000 or so distinct CDR3 sequences; 35% were seen once. The sequencing sample was made of PBMCs. Source of these receptors: a human donor in good health (CMV status not recorded). Some clones in this sample may be carry-over from other donors' samples. Both conserved end residues are trimmed from each CDR3.

v_gene	j_gene	CDR3aa
TRBV6-5	TRBJ1-5	ASSYETGTQPQH
TRBV10-3	TRBJ1-2	AISESTRSYGYT
TRBV7-2	TRBJ2-3	ASLQGRTDTQY
TRBV28	TRBJ2-1	ASSLGVLGGLRDNEQF
TRBV27	TRBJ2-2	ASSLSRASGGPGELF
TRBV6-1	TRBJ1-5	ASSEGGAPRQPQH
TRBV20-1	TRBJ2-3	SARDGARDSTDTQY
TRBV20-1	TRBJ2-7	SAREGVQSVPY
TRBV7-9	TRBJ1-3	ASSPAGGNTIY
TRBV12-5	TRBJ2-7	ATTPEVTGTTYEQY
TRBV5-1	TRBJ1-2	ASSLTGIRGGYT
TRBV5-6	TRBJ1-2	ASSFSGNGYT
TRBV7-7	TRBJ2-1	ASSLGGNRNEQF
TRBV7-8	TRBJ2-7	ASSLIGVASVEQY
TRBV27	TRBJ2-6	ASSFFAGMSSGANVLT
TRBV12-3/TRBV12-4	TRBJ1-1	ASSPGRVLSAF
TRBV19	TRBJ2-7	ASSTGAYDHY
TRBV2	TRBJ2-2	ASSVDRAEYTGELF
TRBV7-6	TRBJ1-1	ASSLGAGPEAF
TRBV12-3/TRBV12-4	TRBJ1-5	ASSPAGKWSNQPQH
TRBV7-3	TRBJ1-6	ASISLEVRSPLH
TRBV7-8	TRBJ2-7	ASSLVSQGEQY
TRBV6-2/TRBV6-3	TRBJ2-3	ASSYSVNTDTQY
TRBV28	TRBJ1-5	ASRQGLNQPQH
TRBV24-1	TRBJ1-5	ATSRAEGNQPQH
TRBV4-1	TRBJ1-2	ASSQRVSGGANYGYT
TRBV5-1	TRBJ1-2	ASSETGLLGYGYT